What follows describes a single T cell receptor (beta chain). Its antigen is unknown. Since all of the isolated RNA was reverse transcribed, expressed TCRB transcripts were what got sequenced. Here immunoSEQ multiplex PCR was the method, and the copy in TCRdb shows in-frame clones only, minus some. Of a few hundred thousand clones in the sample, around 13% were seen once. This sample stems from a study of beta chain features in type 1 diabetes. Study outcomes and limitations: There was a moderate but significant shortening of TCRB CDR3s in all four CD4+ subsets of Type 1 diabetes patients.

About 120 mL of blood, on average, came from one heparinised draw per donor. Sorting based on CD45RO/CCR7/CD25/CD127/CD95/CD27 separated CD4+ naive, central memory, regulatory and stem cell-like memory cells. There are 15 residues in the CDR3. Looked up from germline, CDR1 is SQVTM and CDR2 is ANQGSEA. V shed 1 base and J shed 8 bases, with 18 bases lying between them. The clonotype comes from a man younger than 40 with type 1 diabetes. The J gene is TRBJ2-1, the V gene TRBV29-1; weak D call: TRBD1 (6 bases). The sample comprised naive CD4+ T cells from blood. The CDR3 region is CSVEGGGVLYYEQFF. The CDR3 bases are TGCAGCGTTGAAGGAGGGGGTGTACTGTACTATGAGCAGTTCTTC.